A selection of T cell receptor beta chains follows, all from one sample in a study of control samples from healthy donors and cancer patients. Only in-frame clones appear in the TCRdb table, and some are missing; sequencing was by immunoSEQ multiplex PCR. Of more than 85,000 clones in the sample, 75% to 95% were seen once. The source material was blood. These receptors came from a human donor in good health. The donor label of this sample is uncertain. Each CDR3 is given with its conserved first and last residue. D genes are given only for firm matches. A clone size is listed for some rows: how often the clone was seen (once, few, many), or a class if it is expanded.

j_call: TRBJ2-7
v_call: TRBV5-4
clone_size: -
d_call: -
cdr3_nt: TGTGCCAGCAGTAGGGGGGAGGGGTCACGAGAGCAGTACTTC
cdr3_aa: CASSRGEGSREQYF

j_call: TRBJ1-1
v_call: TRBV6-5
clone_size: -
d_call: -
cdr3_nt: TGTGCCAGCAGTTACTCGTCCCACACAGTTGCAGGTAGAGCTTTCTTT
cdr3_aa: CASSYSSHTVAGRAFF

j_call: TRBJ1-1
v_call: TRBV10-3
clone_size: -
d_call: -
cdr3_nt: TGTGCCATCAGTGAGAAGGAAGGGAACACTGAAGCTTTCTTT
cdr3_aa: CAISEKEGNTEAFF

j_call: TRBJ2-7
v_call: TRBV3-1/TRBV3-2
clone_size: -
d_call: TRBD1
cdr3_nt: TGTGCCAGCAGCCACAGGGGGCGCGAGCAGTACTTC
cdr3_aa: CASSHRGREQYF

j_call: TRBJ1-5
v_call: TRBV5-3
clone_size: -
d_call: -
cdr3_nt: TGTGCCAGAGGTCGAATTGGTGGGTCTAGCAATCAGCCCCAGCATTTT
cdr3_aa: CARGRIGGSSNQPQHF

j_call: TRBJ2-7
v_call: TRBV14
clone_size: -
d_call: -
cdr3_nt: TGTGCCAGCAGGGCAACGACCGGGACATCCTACGAGCAGTACTTC
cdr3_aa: CASRATTGTSYEQYF

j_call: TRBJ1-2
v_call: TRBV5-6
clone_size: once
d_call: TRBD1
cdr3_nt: TGTGCCAGCAGCCCCGACAGGGACGACTATGGCTACACCTTC
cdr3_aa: CASSPDRDDYGYTF

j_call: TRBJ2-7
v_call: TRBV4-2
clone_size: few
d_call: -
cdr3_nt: TGTGCCAGCAGCCAAGTGTCCGCCACCTACGAGCAGTACTTC
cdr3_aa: CASSQVSATYEQYF

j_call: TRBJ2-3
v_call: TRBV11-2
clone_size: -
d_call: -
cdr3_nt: TGTGCCAGCAGCTTAGGGCAGGGGTTCAATACGCAGTATTTT
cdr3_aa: CASSLGQGFNTQYF

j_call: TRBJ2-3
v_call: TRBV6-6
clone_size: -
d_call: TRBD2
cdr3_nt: TGTGCCAGCAGTCGTCCCCCTAGCGGGGGTAGCACAGATACGCAGTATTTT
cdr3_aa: CASSRPPSGGSTDTQYF

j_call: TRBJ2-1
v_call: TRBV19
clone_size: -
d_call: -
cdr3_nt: TGTGCCAGTAGGAGCGGGACACGAAACTACAATGAGCAGTTCTTC
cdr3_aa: CASRSGTRNYNEQFF

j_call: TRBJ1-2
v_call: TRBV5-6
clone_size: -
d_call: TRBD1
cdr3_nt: TGTGCCAGCAGCTTGGGACAGGGGCATGGCTACACCTTC
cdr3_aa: CASSLGQGHGYTF

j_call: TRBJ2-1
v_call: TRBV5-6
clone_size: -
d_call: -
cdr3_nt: TGTGCCAGCAGCTATGAAAATGAGCAGTTCTTC
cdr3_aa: CASSYENEQFF

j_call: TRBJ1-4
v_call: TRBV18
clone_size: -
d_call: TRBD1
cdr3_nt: TGTGCCAGCTCACGGGACAGGCCCAGCGCAACTAATGAAAAACTGTTTTTT
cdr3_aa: CASSRDRPSATNEKLFF

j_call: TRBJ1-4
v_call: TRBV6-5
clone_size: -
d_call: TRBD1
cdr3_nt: TGTGCCAGCAGCCAGGGGGCATTTAAGGGTGAAAAACTGTTTTTT
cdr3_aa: CASSQGAFKGEKLFF

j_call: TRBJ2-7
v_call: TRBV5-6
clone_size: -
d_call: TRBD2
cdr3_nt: TGTGCCAGCAGCCGAACGGGACTAGATAGCGACGAGCAGTACTTC
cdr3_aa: CASSRTGLDSDEQYF

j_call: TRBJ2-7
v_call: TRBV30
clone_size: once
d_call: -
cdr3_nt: TGTGCCTGGAGAGTTCAGGGGGGCGAGCAGTACTTC
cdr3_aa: CAWRVQGGEQYF

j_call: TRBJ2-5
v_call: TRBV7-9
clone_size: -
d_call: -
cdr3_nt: TGTGCCAGCAGCTTTCGGAGTACAGAGACCCAGTACTTC
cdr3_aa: CASSFRSTETQYF

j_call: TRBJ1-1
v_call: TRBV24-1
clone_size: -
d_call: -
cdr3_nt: TGTGCCACCAGTGGTGGACAGAACACTGAAGCTTTCTTT
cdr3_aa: CATSGGQNTEAFF

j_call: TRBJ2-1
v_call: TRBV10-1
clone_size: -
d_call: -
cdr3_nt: TGCGCCAGCAGTGAGTCCTTCTCCCCCTACAATGAGCAGTTCTTC
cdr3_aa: CASSESFSPYNEQFF

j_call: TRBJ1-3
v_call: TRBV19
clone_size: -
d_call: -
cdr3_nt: TGTGCCAGTAGTGCCCAGGGACTAACTGGAAACACCATATATTTT
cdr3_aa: CASSAQGLTGNTIYF

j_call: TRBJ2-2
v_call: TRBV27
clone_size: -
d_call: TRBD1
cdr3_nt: TGTGCCAGCAGATCCGGGACAGGGGTAGCCGGGGAGCTGTTTTTT
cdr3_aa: CASRSGTGVAGELFF

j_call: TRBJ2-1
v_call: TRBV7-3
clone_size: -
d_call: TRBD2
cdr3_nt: TGTGCCAGCAGCCCGGGACTAGCGTACAATGAGCAGTTCTTC
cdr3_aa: CASSPGLAYNEQFF

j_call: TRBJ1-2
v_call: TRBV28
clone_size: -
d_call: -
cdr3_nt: TGTGCCAGCAGTAAGGCGTATGGCTACACCTTC
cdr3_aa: CASSKAYGYTF

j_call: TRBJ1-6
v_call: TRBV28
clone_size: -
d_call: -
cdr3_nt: TGTGCCTCCCAGGGGCAGGGATCACCCCTCCACTTT
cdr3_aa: CASQGQGSPLHF

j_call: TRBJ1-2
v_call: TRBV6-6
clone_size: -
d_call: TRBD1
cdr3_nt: TGTGCCAGCAGTCGACAGGGGGGGAAGCTTTTTAATCCTAATGGCTACACCTTC
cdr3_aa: CASSRQGGKLFNPNGYTF

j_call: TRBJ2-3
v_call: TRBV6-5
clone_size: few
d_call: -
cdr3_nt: TGTGCCAGCAGTTATAGGTTTCTGAGGGGCGGGGATACGCAGTATTTT
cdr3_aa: CASSYRFLRGGDTQYF